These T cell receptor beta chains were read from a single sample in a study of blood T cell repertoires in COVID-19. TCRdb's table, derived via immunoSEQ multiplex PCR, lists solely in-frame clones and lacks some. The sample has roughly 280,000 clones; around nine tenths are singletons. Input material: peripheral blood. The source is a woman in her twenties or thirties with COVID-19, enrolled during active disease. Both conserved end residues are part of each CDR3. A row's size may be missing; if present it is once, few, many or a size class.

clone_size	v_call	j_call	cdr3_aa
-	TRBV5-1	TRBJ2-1	CASREGQGGRTYPYNEQFF
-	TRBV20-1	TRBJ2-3	CSARDSDTQYF
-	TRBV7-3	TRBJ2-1	CASSLGTSGWDEQFF
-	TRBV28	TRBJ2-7	CASSLGTGAYEQYF
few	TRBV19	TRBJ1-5	CASSIGAGGLPHQPQHF
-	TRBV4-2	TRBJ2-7	CASSHLDQGGEQYF
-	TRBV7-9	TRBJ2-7	CASSRDFGEQYF
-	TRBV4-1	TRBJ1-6	CASSQEVSSPLHF
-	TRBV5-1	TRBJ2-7	CASSLRGPAYEQYF
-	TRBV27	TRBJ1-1	CASSFLSAAAGLNTEAFF
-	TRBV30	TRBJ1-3	CAWGGRSSGNTIYF
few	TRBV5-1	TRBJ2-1	CASSGAGEYNEQFF
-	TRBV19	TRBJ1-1	CASSADRGQAEAFF
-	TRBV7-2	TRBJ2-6	CASSFHSGANVLTF
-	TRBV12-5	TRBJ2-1	CASEGEPDEQFF
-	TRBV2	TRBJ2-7	CASRTMGQGALDEQYF
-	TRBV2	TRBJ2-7	CASSDPTGQNFYEQYF
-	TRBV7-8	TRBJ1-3	CASSLEGTGLSGNTIYF
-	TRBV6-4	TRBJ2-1	CASSRQPSGSNEQFF
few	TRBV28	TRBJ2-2	CASRASLETGELFF
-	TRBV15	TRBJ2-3	CATSISADTQYF
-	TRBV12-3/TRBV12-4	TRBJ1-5	CASSSQGYQPQHF
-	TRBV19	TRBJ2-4	CASSKSGLNIQYF
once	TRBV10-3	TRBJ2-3	CAISAQVDTQYF
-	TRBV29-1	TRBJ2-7	CSVTTGTGESYEQYF
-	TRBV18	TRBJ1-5	CASSTGGNQPQHF
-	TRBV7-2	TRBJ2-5	CASSQWREYQETQYF
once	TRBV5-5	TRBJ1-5	CASSFVPGNQPQHF
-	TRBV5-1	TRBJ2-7	CASSLSGQTYEQYF
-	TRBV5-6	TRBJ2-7	CASSGPLRVYEQYF
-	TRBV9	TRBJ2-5	CASSPVSARETQYF
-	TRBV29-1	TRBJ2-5	CSVKGIQGQETQYF
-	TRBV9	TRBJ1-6	CASSVTAGRSPLHF
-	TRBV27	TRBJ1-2	CASSITAGYGYTF
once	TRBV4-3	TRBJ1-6	CASSQDRLGATNF